This T cell receptor beta chain was found in a study of blood T cell repertoires in COVID-19. The wider study: Collection of acute and convalescent COVID-19 samples took place in the United States, Italy and Spain. Nucleic acid was either cDNA or gDNA, and it came from T cells, B-cell-depleted T cells, or PBMCs.

Note on this clone: One end of the junction does not line up with germline, which may come from a read error.

Data came from immunoSEQ multiplex PCR; TCRdb stores just in-frame clones and leaves some out. The repertoire holds approximately 210,000 clones, roughly 87% seen once, with 1.5% to 2% in the top ten. Per germline, CDR1 SSHAT and CDR2 FNYEAQ (reference sequence). The CDR3 totals 17 residues. Sequences were obtained from peripheral blood. The J gene is TRBJ2-1, the V gene TRBV7-7, with 7 bases matching TRBD2. The receptor was derived from a man aged 40-49 years with active or convalescent COVID-19. The CDR3 here is CASSLLREKIPYNEQFF. The CDR3 DNA reads as TGTGCTAGCAGCTTATTGCGGGAGAAGATACCCTACAATGAGCAGTTCTTC. Full variable domain (remainder filled in from reference TRBV7-7 and TRBJ2-1): GAGVSQSPRYKVTKRGQDVTLRCDPISSHATLYWYQQALGQGPEFLTYFNYEAQPDKSGLPSDRFSAERPEGSISTLTIQRTEQRDSAMYRCASSLLREKIPYNEQFFGPGTRLTVL.